The present T cell receptor (beta chain) was sequenced within a study of T cell responses to AZD1222 COVID-19 vaccine. Study-wide points: Repertoires were collected only later (after the peak T cell response had occurred). White British ancestry dominated among donors, who included more females, and clonal diversity was possibly underestimated.

Germline CDR1 and CDR2: LNHDA and SQIVND (reference sequence). V dropped 5 bases and J dropped 5; count of bases not matched to a gene: 6. CDR3 length: 14 amino acids. Regarding this clone: Its specificity is unknown.

TCRdb's copy holds only in-frame clones and misses some; the assay was immunoSEQ multiplex PCR. The sample includes 100,000 to 150,000 clones, 75% to 95% of them seen just once. This receptor was obtained from an adult who received the AZD1222 COVID-19 vaccine. The sample was peripheral blood, taken 28 days after the second AZD1222 dose. The V and J genes are TRBV19 and TRBJ1-1; 9 bases line up with TRBD1. The CDR3 sequence is CASSGTGGGTEAFF. In DNA, the CDR3 is TGTGCCAGTAGTGGTACAGGGGGCGGGACTGAAGCTTTCTTT.